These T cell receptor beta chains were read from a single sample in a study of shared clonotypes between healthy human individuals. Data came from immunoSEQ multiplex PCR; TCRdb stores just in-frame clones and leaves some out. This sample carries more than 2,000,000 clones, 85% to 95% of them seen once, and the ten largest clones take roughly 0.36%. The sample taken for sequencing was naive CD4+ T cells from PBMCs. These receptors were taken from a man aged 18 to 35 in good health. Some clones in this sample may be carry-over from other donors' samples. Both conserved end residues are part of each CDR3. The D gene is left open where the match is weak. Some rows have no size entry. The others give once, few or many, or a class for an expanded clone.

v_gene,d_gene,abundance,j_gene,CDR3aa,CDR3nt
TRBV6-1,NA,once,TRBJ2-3,CASMIARGGTDTQYF,TGTGCCAGCATGATCGCGCGGGGAGGCACAGATACGCAGTATTTT
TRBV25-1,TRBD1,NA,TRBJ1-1,CATRGQGETEAFF,TGTGCCACCCGAGGACAGGGCGAGACTGAAGCTTTCTTT
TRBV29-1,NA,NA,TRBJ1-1,CSVSYTRGTEAFF,TGCAGCGTTTCCTACACGAGAGGCACTGAAGCTTTCTTT
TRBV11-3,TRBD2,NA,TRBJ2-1,CASSPRGRASGRTTDNEQFF,TGTGCCAGCAGCCCGCGTGGGCGGGCTAGCGGCCGAACTACAGACAATGAGCAGTTCTTC
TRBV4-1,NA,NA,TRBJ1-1,CASSQDTLPGKVTEAFF,TGCGCCAGCAGCCAAGATACCCTCCCAGGGAAAGTTACTGAAGCTTTCTTT
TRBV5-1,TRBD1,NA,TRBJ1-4,CASSLKGQPTNEKLFF,TGCGCCAGCAGCCTGAAGGGACAGCCAACTAATGAAAAACTGTTTTTT
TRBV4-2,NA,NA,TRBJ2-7,CASSRRHGDLDYEQYF,TGTGCCAGCAGCCGACGGCACGGAGACCTGGACTACGAGCAGTACTTC
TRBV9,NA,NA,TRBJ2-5,CASSPLGQGLATQYF,TGTGCCAGCAGCCCGTTGGGCCAAGGTCTCGCGACCCAGTACTTC
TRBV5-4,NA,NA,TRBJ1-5,CASSPGGQAPEPQHF,TGTGCCAGCAGCCCTGGGGGGCAGGCCCCGGAGCCCCAGCATTTT
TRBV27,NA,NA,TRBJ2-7,CASSWDIDYEQYF,TGTGCCAGCAGTTGGGACATAGACTACGAGCAGTACTTC
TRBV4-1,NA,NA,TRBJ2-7,CASSLDRTYEQYF,TGCGCCAGCAGCCTCGACAGGACCTACGAGCAGTACTTC
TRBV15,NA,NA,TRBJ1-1,CATSLSGRLTEAFF,TGTGCCACCAGCCTCTCGGGACGTTTAACTGAAGCTTTCTTT
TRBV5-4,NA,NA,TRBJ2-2,CASSLRGRTGELFF,TGTGCCAGCAGCTTGAGGGGGAGGACCGGGGAGCTGTTTTTT
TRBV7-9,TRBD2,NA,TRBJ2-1,CASTPTSGYNEQFF,TGTGCCAGCACCCCGACTAGCGGCTACAATGAGCAGTTCTTC
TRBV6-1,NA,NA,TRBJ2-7,CASSEGGVSSYEQYF,TGTGCCAGCAGTGAGGGCGGGGTCAGCTCCTACGAGCAGTACTTC
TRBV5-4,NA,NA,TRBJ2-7,CASSPTPGATYEQYF,TGTGCCAGCAGCCCTACCCCGGGGGCAACCTACGAGCAGTACTTC
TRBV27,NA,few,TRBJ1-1,CASKGGKNTEAFF,TGTGCCAGCAAGGGGGGGAAGAACACTGAAGCTTTCTTT
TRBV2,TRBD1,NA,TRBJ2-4,CASRAGTAKNIQYF,TGTGCCAGCAGAGCAGGGACAGCAAAAAACATTCAGTACTTC
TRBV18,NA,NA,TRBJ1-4,CASSPTGTNEKLFF,TGTGCCAGCTCACCGACAGGAACAAATGAAAAACTGTTTTTT
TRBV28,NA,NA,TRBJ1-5,CASSFVGGQPQHF,TGTGCCAGCAGTTTTGTCGGCGGGCAGCCCCAGCATTTT
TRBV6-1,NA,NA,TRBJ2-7,CASSESPGRGPYEQYF,TGTGCCAGCAGTGAATCCCCCGGCAGGGGACCCTACGAGCAGTACTTC
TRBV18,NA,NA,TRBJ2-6,CASSRLGDNGANVLTF,TGTGCCAGCTCAAGACTGGGGGACAACGGGGCCAACGTCCTGACTTTC
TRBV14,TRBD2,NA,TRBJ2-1,CASSPRSGLAGGPGNEQFF,TGTGCCAGCAGCCCCCGAAGCGGACTAGCGGGAGGGCCGGGGAATGAGCAGTTCTTC
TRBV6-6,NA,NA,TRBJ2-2,CASSYSGGEAGELFF,TGTGCCAGCAGTTACTCGGGCGGTGAGGCCGGGGAGCTGTTTTTT
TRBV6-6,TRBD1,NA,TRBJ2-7,CASWGTGFSYEQYF,TGTGCCAGCTGGGGGACAGGGTTCTCCTACGAGCAGTACTTC
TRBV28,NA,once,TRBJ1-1,CASSDGDGLGGYF,TGTGCCAGCAGTGACGGGGACGGCTTGGGGGGATACTTT
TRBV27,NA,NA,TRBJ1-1,CASSFGGRVSEAFF,TGTGCCAGCAGTTTTGGGGGGAGGGTCTCTGAAGCTTTCTTT
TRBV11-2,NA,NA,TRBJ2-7,CASRPLGAGTYEQYF,TGTGCCAGCAGACCCTTGGGGGCAGGGACCTACGAGCAGTACTTC
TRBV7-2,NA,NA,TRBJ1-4,CASSLDTIVSRKLFF,TGTGCCAGCAGCTTAGACACAATCGTTTCCAGAAAACTGTTTTTT
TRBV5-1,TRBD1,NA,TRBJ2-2,CASSSPEQGTGELFF,TGCGCCAGCAGCTCGCCCGAACAGGGGACCGGGGAGCTGTTTTTT
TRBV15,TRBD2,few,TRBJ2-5,CATSRDLQREVKTQYF,TGTGCCACCAGCAGAGATCTTCAGCGGGAGGTAAAGACCCAGTACTTC
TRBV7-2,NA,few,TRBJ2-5,CASSLIRETQYF,TGTGCCAGCAGCTTAATCCGGGAGACCCAGTACTTC
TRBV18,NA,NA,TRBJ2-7,CASSGPDKAYEQYF,TGTGCCAGCTCAGGCCCGGACAAAGCCTACGAGCAGTACTTC
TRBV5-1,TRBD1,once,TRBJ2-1,CASSLGDRAGNEQFF,TGCGCCAGCAGCTTGGGGGACAGGGCGGGCAATGAGCAGTTCTTC